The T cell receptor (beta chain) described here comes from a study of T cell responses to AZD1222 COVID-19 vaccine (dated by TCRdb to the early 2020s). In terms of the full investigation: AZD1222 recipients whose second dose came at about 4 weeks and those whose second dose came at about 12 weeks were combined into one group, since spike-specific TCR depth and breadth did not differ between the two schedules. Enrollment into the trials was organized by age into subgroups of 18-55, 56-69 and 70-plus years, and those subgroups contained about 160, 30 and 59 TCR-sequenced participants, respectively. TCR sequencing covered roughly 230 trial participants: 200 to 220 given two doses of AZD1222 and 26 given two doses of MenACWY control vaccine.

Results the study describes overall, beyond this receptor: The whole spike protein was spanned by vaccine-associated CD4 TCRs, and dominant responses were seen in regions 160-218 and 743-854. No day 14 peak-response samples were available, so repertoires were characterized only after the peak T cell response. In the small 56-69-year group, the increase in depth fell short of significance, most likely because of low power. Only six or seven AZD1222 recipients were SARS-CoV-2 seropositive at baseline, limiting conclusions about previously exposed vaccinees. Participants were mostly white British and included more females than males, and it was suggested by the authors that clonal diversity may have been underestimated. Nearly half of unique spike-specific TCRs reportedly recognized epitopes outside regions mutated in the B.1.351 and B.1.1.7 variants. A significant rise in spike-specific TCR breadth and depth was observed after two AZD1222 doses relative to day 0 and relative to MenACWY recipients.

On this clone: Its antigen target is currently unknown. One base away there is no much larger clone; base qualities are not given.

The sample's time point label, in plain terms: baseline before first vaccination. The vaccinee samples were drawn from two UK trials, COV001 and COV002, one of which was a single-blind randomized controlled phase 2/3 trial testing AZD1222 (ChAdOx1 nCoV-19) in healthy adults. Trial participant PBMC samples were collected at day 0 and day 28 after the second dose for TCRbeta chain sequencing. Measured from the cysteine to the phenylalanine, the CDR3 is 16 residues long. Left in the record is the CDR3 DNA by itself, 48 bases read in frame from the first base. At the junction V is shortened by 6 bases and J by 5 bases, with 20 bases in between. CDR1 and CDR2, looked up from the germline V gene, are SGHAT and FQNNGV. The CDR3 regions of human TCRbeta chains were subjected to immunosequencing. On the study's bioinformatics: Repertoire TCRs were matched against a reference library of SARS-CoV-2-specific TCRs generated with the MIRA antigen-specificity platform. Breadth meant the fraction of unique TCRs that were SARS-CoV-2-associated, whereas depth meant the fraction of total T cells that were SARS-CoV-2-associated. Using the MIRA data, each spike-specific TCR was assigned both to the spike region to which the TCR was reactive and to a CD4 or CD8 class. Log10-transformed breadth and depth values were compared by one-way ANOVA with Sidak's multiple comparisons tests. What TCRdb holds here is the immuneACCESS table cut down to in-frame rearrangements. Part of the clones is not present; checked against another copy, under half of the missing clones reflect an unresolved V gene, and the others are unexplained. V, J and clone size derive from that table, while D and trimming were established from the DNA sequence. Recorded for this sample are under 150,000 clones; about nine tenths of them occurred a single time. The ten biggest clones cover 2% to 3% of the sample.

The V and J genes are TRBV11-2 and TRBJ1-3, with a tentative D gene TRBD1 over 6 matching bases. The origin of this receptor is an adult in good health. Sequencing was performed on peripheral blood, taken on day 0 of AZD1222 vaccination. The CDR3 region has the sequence CASSSNRALARNTIYF. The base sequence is TGTGCCAGCAGTTCCAACAGGGCCTTGGCGAGAAACACCATATATTTT. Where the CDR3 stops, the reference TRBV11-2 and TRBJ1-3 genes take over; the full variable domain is EAGVAQSPRYKIIEKRQSVAFWCNPISGHATLYWYQQILGQGPKLLIQFQNNGVVDDSQLPKDRFSAERLKGVDSTLKIQPAKLEDSAVYLCASSSNRALARNTIYFGEGSWLTVV.